Shown below are 8 T cell receptor beta chains from a single sample sequenced in a study of cytomegalovirus exposure and HLA in healthy donors. This PCR relied on a set of 60 Vbeta primers and 13 Jbeta primers. This table comes from immunoSEQ multiplex PCR, and its TCRdb copy is limited to in-frame clones, with some not included. The repertoire holds 100,000 to 150,000 clones, with over 8% as singletons. Sequenced input: PBMCs. The source of these receptors is a man in his forties in good health and CMV-seronegative.

The chain has TRBV9 and TRBJ2-1; perhaps TRBD2 as D (7 bases). V dropped 3 bases and J dropped 7 bases, with 17 bases sitting between them. Germline-derived CDR1 and CDR2 are SGDLS and YYNGEE. The CDR3 is 15 residues long. The CDR3 DNA sequence: TGTGCCAGCAGCGCCTGGTGGGGGGGCCAAAATGAGCAGTTCTTC. Amino acids: CASSAWWGGQNEQFF.

As for this clone: A junction boundary mismatches the germline segment, possibly from a read error. This chain joins TRBV23-1 and TRBJ1-2, with D hard to call. TRBV23-1 is known as an ORF, though its function is uncertain. The CDR3 runs 14 residues. The CDR3 nucleotides read TGCGCCAACAGTCAATCGGTAGTTGCGGATGGCTACACCTTC. It encodes CANSQSVVADGYTF.

The rearrangement uses TRBV27 and TRBJ2-3; 10 bases line up with TRBD2. Germline loops: CDR1 MNHEY, CDR2 SMNVEV (reference sequence). The CDR3 spans 16 residues. V dropped 3 bases and J dropped 3; count of bases not matched to a gene: 6. CDR3 DNA: TGTGCCAGCAGTTTCGATAGCGGGGGGTTAACAGATACGCAGTATTTT. Translating gives CASSFDSGGLTDTQYF.

V and J are TRBV7-6 and TRBJ2-1; 7 nucleotides match TRBD2. CDR1 and CDR2 from the germline V gene are SGHVS and FNYEAQ. This CDR3 has 13 amino acids. V gave up 2 bases and J gave up 7 bases; unmatched junction bases: 2. The CDR3 coding sequence is TGTGCCAGCAGCTTAACAGCGGGGAATGAGCAGTTCTTC. Residues: CASSLTAGNEQFF.

This clone appeared a few times. The chain employs TRBV2 and TRBJ1-5; TRBD1 is a possible D gene (5 bases). There are 13 residues in the CDR3. Trimming left V 5 bases short and J 6 bases short, with 11 bases between. Germline assignment: CDR1 SNHLY and CDR2 FYNNEI. The CDR3 sequence is CASSPGGGQPQHF. CDR3 bases: TGTGCCAGCAGTCCTGGGGGGGGTCAGCCCCAGCATTTT.

The V call is TRBV5-6, the J call TRBJ2-2, with TRBD1 identical over 7 bases. Germline V CDR1 and CDR2: SGHDT, YYEEEE. The CDR3 runs to 14 residues. V gave up 1 base and J gave up 8 bases; unmatched junction bases: 5. CDR3 in DNA: TGTGCCAGCAGCTTGACACAGGGGAGTGGGGAGCTGTTTTTT. Translating it yields CASSLTQGSGELFF. The whole variable domain, filled in from reference TRBV5-6 and TRBJ2-2, reads DAGVTQSPTHLIKTRGQQVTLRCSPKSGHDTVSWYQQALGQGPQFIFQYYEEEERQRGNFPDRFSGHQFPNYSSELNVNALLLGDSALYLCASSLTQGSGELFFGEGSRLTVL.

The chain couples TRBV27 to TRBJ2-1; possible D gene TRBD2, 6 bases. V was shortened by 5 bases and J by 6 bases, with 14 bases between the two germline ends. The CDR3 contains 14 residues. Germline CDR1 MNHEY, CDR2 SMNVEV (reference sequence). The CDR3 spells CASSPRGGSNEQFF. The CDR3 DNA reads as TGTGCCAGCAGTCCGCGGGGCGGAAGCAATGAGCAGTTCTTC.

This clone has just a few counts. The rearrangement links TRBV7-6 to TRBJ2-1, with TRBD1 as a possible D gene (6 bases). The germline CDR1 and CDR2 sequences are SGHVS and FNYEAQ. Trimming took 8 bases from V and 1 from J, leaving 12 bases between them. CDR3 length equals 14 residues. The CDR3 region is CASGDKRSYNEQFF. DNA of the CDR3: TGTGCCAGCGGGGACAAGCGTTCCTACAATGAGCAGTTCTTC.